This is a list of T cell receptor beta chains from one sample in a study of PD-L1 blockade in urothelial cancer. Produced via immunoSEQ multiplex PCR; TCRdb's table is partial and in-frame only. The table lists about 50,000 clones, approximately 86% of them singletons. The specimen was PBMCs, collected around atezolizumab (anti-PD-L1) treatment. Source of these receptors: a man in his 60s with urothelial cancer. Each CDR3 is given with its conserved first and last residue. The D gene is left open where the match is weak. Size values are once, few and many counts, or a class for expanded clones, and some rows have none.

v_gene	j_gene	abundance	d_gene	CDR3aa	CDR3nt
TRBV18	TRBJ1-2	.	.	CASSPTSIQSGGGYTF	TGTGCCAGCTCACCCACATCCATTCAGAGCGGAGGGGGCTACACCTTC
TRBV5-1	TRBJ2-5	.	TRBD1	CASRRVTGAEETQYF	TGCGCCAGCAGACGGGTGACAGGGGCGGAAGAGACCCAGTACTTC
TRBV14	TRBJ2-5	.	TRBD1	CASRRQGDSQETQYF	TGTGCCAGCAGACGACAGGGGGATTCGCAAGAGACCCAGTACTTC
TRBV2	TRBJ2-3	.	.	CASSSRLVTDTQYF	TGTGCCAGCAGCTCTCGACTAGTAACAGATACGCAGTATTTT
TRBV4-2	TRBJ2-1	once	.	CASSQEGGDNNEQFF	TGTGCCAGCAGCCAAGAGGGGGGGGACAACAATGAGCAGTTCTTC
TRBV6-5	TRBJ1-3	once	.	CASSVSPSGNTIYF	TGTGCCAGCTCCGTGAGCCCTTCTGGAAACACCATATATTTT
TRBV18	TRBJ1-4	few	TRBD1	CASSQGAGEKLFF	TGTGCCAGCTCACAGGGGGCAGGGGAAAAACTGTTTTTT
TRBV9	TRBJ2-7	.	TRBD2	CASSVAGSGGAGEQYF	TGTGCCAGCAGCGTAGCTGGTAGCGGGGGGGCCGGGGAGCAGTACTTC
TRBV5-6	TRBJ2-7	few	TRBD1	CASSLGSTGAYEQYF	TGTGCCAGCAGCTTGGGATCGACAGGGGCCTACGAGCAGTACTTC
TRBV5-1	TRBJ2-5	.	.	CASSLAGSSGETQYF	TGCGCCAGCAGCTTGGCCGGGTCTTCAGGGGAGACCCAGTACTTC
TRBV30	TRBJ1-3	.	.	CACYRLAGDTIYF	TGTGCCTGCTACCGATTGGCCGGGGACACCATATATTTT
TRBV30	TRBJ1-1	.	.	CAWIFIRSGRGGTEAFF	TGTGCCTGGATTTTTATAAGATCCGGGAGGGGAGGCACTGAAGCTTTCTTT
TRBV28	TRBJ2-7	.	TRBD2	CASSLLAGAYEQYF	TGTGCCAGCAGTCTTTTAGCGGGAGCCTACGAGCAGTACTTC
TRBV2	TRBJ1-5	.	.	CASSSDRNQPQHF	TGTGCCAGCAGTTCAGACAGGAATCAGCCCCAGCATTTT
TRBV29-1	TRBJ1-2	.	.	CSVYDRNNYGYTF	TGCAGCGTGTATGACAGGAATAACTATGGCTACACCTTC
TRBV7-8	TRBJ2-2	.	.	CASSSRIGRTRINTGELFF	TGTGCCAGCAGCTCAAGAATAGGCCGGACACGGATTAACACCGGGGAGCTGTTTTTT
TRBV7-9	TRBJ2-2	few	.	CASSLYQTGELFF	TGTGCCAGCAGCTTATATCAGACCGGGGAGCTGTTTTTT
TRBV19	TRBJ2-5	.	.	CASSINSGETQYF	TGTGCCAGTAGTATAAATAGCGGAGAGACCCAGTACTTC
TRBV9	TRBJ2-1	.	TRBD2	CASSDRDYNSEQFF	TGTGCCAGCAGCGACCGGGACTACAATAGTGAGCAGTTCTTC
TRBV6-1	TRBJ2-3	.	.	CASSAPEGTQYF	TGTGCCAGCAGCGCACCCGAGGGCACGCAGTATTTT